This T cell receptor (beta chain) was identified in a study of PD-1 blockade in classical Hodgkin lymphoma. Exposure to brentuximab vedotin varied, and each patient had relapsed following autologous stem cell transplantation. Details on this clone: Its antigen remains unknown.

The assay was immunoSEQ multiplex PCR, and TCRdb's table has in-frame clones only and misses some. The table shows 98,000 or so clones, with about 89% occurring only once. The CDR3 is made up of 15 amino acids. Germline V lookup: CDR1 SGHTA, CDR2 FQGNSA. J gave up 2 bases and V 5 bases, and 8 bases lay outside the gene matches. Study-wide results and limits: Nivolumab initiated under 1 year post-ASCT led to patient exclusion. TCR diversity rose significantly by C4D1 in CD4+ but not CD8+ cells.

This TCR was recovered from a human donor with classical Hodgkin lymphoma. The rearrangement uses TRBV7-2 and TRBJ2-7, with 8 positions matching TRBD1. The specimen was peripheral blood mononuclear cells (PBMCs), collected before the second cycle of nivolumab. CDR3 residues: CASSRTGTGAYEQYF. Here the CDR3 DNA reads TGTGCCAGCAGCCGTACCGGGACAGGTGCCTACGAGCAGTACTTC.